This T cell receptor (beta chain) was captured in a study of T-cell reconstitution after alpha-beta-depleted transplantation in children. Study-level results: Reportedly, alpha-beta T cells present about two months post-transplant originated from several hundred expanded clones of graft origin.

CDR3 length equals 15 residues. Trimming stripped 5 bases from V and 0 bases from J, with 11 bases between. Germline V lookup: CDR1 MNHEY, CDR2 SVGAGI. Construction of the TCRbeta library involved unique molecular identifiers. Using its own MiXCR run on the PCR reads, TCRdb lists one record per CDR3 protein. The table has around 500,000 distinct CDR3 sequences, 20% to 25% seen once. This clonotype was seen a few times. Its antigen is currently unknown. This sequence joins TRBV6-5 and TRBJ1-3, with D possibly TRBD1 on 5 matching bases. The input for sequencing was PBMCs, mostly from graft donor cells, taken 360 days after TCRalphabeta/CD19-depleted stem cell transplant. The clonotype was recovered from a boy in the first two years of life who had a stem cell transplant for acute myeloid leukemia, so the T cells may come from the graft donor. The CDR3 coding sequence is TGTGCCAGCAGTACCGACAGAGCCTCTGGAAACACCATATATTTT. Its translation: CASSTDRASGNTIYF.